This T cell receptor beta chain emerged from a study of cytomegalovirus exposure and HLA in healthy donors. Overall study findings and caveats: Three CMV-associated chains proved CMV antigen-specific in vitro. A further, later analysis showed that HLA-associated TCR beta chains (compared with equally common others) were more clonally expanded.

Researchers ran the PCR with 60 Vbeta and 13 Jbeta primers. The data were produced by immunoSEQ multiplex PCR, yet TCRdb's version contains in-frame clones alone and is incomplete. The table records about 190,000 clones, roughly 84% of them present only once. As to this clone: Its specificity is not known.

Trimming removed 4 bases from V and 4 bases from J, with 2 bases in between. The CDR3 runs to 11 residues. CDR1 and CDR2 (germline): MNHEY, SVGAGI. This TCR was sampled from a boy between 10 and 17 years old in good health and CMV-seronegative. Sequencing used PBMCs. This rearrangement joins TRBV6-5 to TRBJ1-5; D not certain. DNA for the CDR3: TGTGCCAGCAGTTCGAATCAGCCCCAGCATTTT. Translating gives CASSSNQPQHF.